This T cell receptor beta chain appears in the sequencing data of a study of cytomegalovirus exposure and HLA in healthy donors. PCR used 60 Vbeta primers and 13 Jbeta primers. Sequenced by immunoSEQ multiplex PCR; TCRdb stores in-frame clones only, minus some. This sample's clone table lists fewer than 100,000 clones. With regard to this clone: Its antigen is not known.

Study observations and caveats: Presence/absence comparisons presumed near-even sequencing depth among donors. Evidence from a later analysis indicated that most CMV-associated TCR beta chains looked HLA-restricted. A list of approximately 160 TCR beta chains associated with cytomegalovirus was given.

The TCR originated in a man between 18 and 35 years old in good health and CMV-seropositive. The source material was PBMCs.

The DNA of the CDR3 is TGTGCCAGCAGCCTCGGGGTTTATGGCTACACCTTC. Protein: CASSLGVYGYTF. The V call is TRBV13, the J call TRBJ1-2, with D unclear. The germline gives CDR1 PRHDT, CDR2 FYEKMQ (reference sequence). V was clipped by 5 bases and J by 5 bases, with 9 bases between them. There are 12 residues in the CDR3.